The 20 T cell receptor beta chains presented below share a single source sample, sequenced in a study of cytomegalovirus exposure and HLA in healthy donors. PCR used 60 Vbeta primers and 13 Jbeta primers. Measured with immunoSEQ multiplex PCR; TCRdb has only the in-frame clones, and not every one. The table shows around 100,000 clones, with roughly 80% occurring only once. The sample was PBMCs. The receptors were gathered from a man between 45 and 60 years old in good health and CMV-seropositive.

Only one count was recorded for this clone. The chain links TRBV6-5 to TRBJ2-1, with D perhaps TRBD1 (6 bases). The CDR3 is 16 residues long. Germline values: CDR1 MNHEY, CDR2 SVGAGI. V was pared by 1 base and J by 0 bases, with 10 bases between. The CDR3 DNA follows: TGTGCCAGCAGTTACTTAGGGGGAAGCTCCTACAATGAGCAGTTCTTC. Translation: CASSYLGGSSYNEQFF.

This rearrangement joins TRBV6-6 to TRBJ2-7, with TRBD1 identical over 10 bases. This CDR3 contains 15 residues. Germline CDR1 is MNHNY and CDR2 is SVGAGI (reference sequence). V dropped 4 bases and J dropped 7; count of bases not matched to a gene: 10. The DNA for the CDR3 is TGTGCCAGCAGTTTCACCGGGACAGGGGTCGAGGAGCAGTACTTC. Its translation is CASSFTGTGVEEQYF.

The chain carries TRBV2 and TRBJ1-1; D not certain. V was shortened by 4 bases and J by 4 bases, with 13 bases between the two germline ends. The CDR3 loop spans 14 amino acids. Germline CDR1 is SNHLY and CDR2 is FYNNEI. CDR3 amino acids: CASSGPAALTEAFF. For the CDR3, the DNA is TGTGCCAGCAGTGGGCCTGCGGCTCTCACTGAAGCTTTCTTT.

This clone was detected a few times. The genes are TRBV30 and TRBJ1-3; possibly TRBD1 for D (6 bases). The germline V and J ends were trimmed by 4 bases and 0 bases, with 10 bases remaining between them. This CDR3 is built from 14 residues. Germline lookup yields CDR1 GTSNPN and CDR2 SVGIG (reference sequence). The chain's CDR3 is CAWTDRSSGNTIYF. The CDR3 nucleotides read TGTGCCTGGACCGACAGGAGCTCTGGAAACACCATATATTTT.

This clone was seen just once. This CDR3 reads CASRGGETQYF. CDR3 in DNA: TGTGCCAGCAGGGGAGGGGAGACCCAGTACTTC. The rearrangement uses TRBV27 and TRBJ2-5; 7 bases are shared with TRBD2. The CDR3 spans 11 residues. The V gene's germline CDR1 is MNHEY and CDR2 SMNVEV (reference sequence). The V segment lost 6 bases and the J segment 5 bases; nucleotides outside the gene matches: 0.

This chain uses TRBV9 with TRBJ2-3, with 10 bases lining up with TRBD2. The J segment lost 2 bases and the V segment lost 0 bases, leaving 3 bases of the junction unmatched. Germline V gives CDR1 SGDLS, CDR2 YYNGEE. CDR3 length: 16 amino acids. Written as DNA, the CDR3 is TGTGCCAGCAGCGTAGCCCTAGCGGGAGCCACAGATACGCAGTATTTT. Amino acid sequence: CASSVALAGATDTQYF.

This clone was counted a single time. The V call is TRBV2, the J call TRBJ2-6; no reliable D call. This CDR3 spans 14 amino acids. Trimming pared 0 bases from V and 8 bases from J, leaving 8 bases between. CDR1 SNHLY and CDR2 FYNNEI come from the germline V gene. The CDR3 nucleotides read TGTGCCAGCAGTGAAGCGTTACTTACCAACGTCCTGACTTTC. Amino acids: CASSEALLTNVLTF. Drawing the rest from reference TRBV2 and TRBJ2-6, the complete variable domain is EPEVTQTPSHQVTQMGQEVILRCVPISNHLYFYWYRQILGQKVEFLVSFYNNEISEKSEIFDDQFSVERPDGSNFTLKIRSTKLEDSAMYFCASSEALLTNVLTFGAGSRLTVL.

The rearrangement joins TRBV7-8 to TRBJ1-2; D uncertain. Trimming stripped 3 bases from V and 4 bases from J, with 9 bases between. CDR1 is SGHVS and CDR2 is FQNEAQ in the germline V gene. The CDR3 extends over 13 amino acids. The CDR3 region is CASSFSTGYGYTF. The CDR3 bases are TGTGCCAGCAGCTTCTCGACGGGCTATGGCTACACCTTC. The full variable domain, in which reference TRBV7-8 and TRBJ1-2 provide the parts outside the CDR3, is GAGVSQSPRYKVAKRGQDVALRCDPISGHVSLFWYQQALGQGPEFLTYFQNEAQLDKSGLPSDRFFAERPEGSVSTLKIQRTQQEDSAVYLCASSFSTGYGYTFGSGTRLTVV.

The chain is built from TRBV6-6 and TRBJ1-5, with D tentatively TRBD1 (5 bases). In germline, CDR1 is MNHNY, CDR2 SVGAGI (reference sequence). The CDR3 consists of 14 residues. Trimming took 2 bases from V and 3 from J, leaving 8 bases between them. The CDR3 is CASSYDSLNQPQHF. The CDR3, as DNA: TGTGCCAGCAGTTACGACAGCCTCAATCAGCCCCAGCATTTT.

The V gene is TRBV10-3, the J gene TRBJ2-2; 7 bases are shared with TRBD2. V dropped 0 bases and J dropped 5; count of bases not matched to a gene: 6. The CDR3 has 16 amino acids. Germline CDR1 reads ENHRY; CDR2 reads SYGVKD. As DNA, the CDR3 is TGTGCCATCAGTGAGTCAAAGGCTAGCGGTACCGGGGAGCTGTTTTTT. This codes for CAISESKASGTGELFF.

This sequence joins TRBV7-6 and TRBJ1-3; TRBD1 aligns across 7 bases. Germline V lookup: CDR1 SGHVS, CDR2 FNYEAQ. The CDR3 extends over 18 amino acids. The V segment lost 5 bases and the J segment 0 bases; nucleotides outside the gene matches: 13. CDR3 loop: CASSRGSWTGTSGNTIYF. The CDR3 DNA reads as TGTGCCAGCAGCCGCGGGTCTTGGACAGGTACCTCTGGAAACACCATATATTTT.

The V call is TRBV7-2, the J call TRBJ2-3; possibly TRBD2 for D (6 bases). Between the trimmed V and J ends, which lost 6 bases and 4 bases, there was a span of 14 bases. CDR1 SGHTA and CDR2 FQGNSA come from the germline V gene. This CDR3 spans 14 amino acids. CDR3 DNA sequence: TGTGCCAGCAGGACTACTAGCTTCGCAGATACGCAGTATTTT. Protein product: CASRTTSFADTQYF.

This rearrangement joins TRBV28 to TRBJ2-4, with D perhaps TRBD2 (5 bases). The V gene's germline CDR1 is MDHEN and CDR2 SYDVKM. The V end lost 9 bases, the J end lost 2 bases, and 11 bases lay between the germline ends. The CDR3 consists of 13 residues. The DNA of the CDR3 is TGTGCCAGTAACGGGATTTCCAAAAACATTCAGTACTTC. As protein: CASNGISKNIQYF.

CDR3 in amino acids: CASSEEAGGPYEQYF. The CDR3 DNA reads as TGTGCCAGCAGTGAAGAAGCGGGAGGGCCCTACGAGCAGTACTTC. The genes are TRBV6-1 and TRBJ2-7; TRBD2 agrees at 10 bases. This CDR3 comprises 15 residues. The V gene end was trimmed by 1 base and the J gene end by 2 bases; junction bases not matched to a gene: 2. Germline CDR1 reads MNHNS; CDR2 reads SASEGT.

V usage is TRBV19 and J usage is TRBJ1-2; 7 bases are a match to TRBD1. Germline V gene data show CDR1 as LNHDA and CDR2 as SQIVND (reference sequence). The CDR3 is 15 residues long. V was clipped by 3 bases and J by 4 bases; unmatched bases: 8. The CDR3 sequence is CASSITKGAGYGYTF. The CDR3 nucleotides read TGTGCCAGTAGTATTACGAAGGGGGCAGGCTATGGCTACACCTTC. Combining the CDR3 with reference TRBV19 and TRBJ1-2 gives the whole variable domain DGGITQSPKYLFRKEGQNVTLSCEQNLNHDAMYWYRQDPGQGLRLIYYSQIVNDFQKGDIAEGYSVSREKKESFPLTVTSAQKNPTAFYLCASSITKGAGYGYTFGSGTRLTVV.

The chain carries TRBV6-6 and TRBJ2-2; 7 bases match TRBD1. Losses at the gene ends were 6 bases for V and 4 bases for J; bases not matched to a gene: 8. CDR3 length: 15 residues. The germline V gene encodes CDR1 MNHNY and CDR2 SVGAGI (reference sequence). The CDR3 region is CASRKDRVGTGELFF. The DNA of the CDR3 is TGTGCCAGCAGAAAAGACAGGGTCGGCACCGGGGAGCTGTTTTTT.

On this clone itself: Other DNA sequences within the sample encode an identical CDR3. This sequence joins TRBV30 and TRBJ2-1; 7 positions match TRBD2. Germline-derived CDR1 and CDR2 are GTSNPN and SVGIG (reference sequence). J was trimmed by 9 bases and V by 0 bases; bases with no gene match: 11. The length of the CDR3 is 15 residues. CDR3 sequence: CAWSVLAGAVGEQFF. The CDR3 region has the DNA TGTGCCTGGAGTGTACTGGCGGGAGCAGTGGGTGAGCAGTTCTTC.

This clone was seen just once. This chain links TRBV7-6 with TRBJ2-3; a possible D gene is TRBD1 (5 bases). Trimming took off 2 bases at V and 5 bases at J, with 17 bases between the two ends. Germline assignment: CDR1 SGHVS and CDR2 FNYEAQ. CDR3 length equals 16 residues. CDR3 sequence (DNA): TGTGCCAGCAGCTTATTTGCAGGGCGCGGTGAAGATACGCAGTATTTT. It encodes CASSLFAGRGEDTQYF. The full variable domain, completed using reference TRBV7-6 and TRBJ2-3, is GAGVSQSPRYKVTKRGQDVALRCDPISGHVSLYWYRQALGQGPEFLTYFNYEAQQDKSGLPNDRFSAERPEGSISTLTIQRTEQRDSAMYRCASSLFAGRGEDTQYFGPGTRLTVL.

The chain uses TRBV10-3 and TRBJ1-5; possible D gene TRBD1, 5 bases. The V gene lost 3 bases and the J gene lost 1 base, with 10 bases spanning the gap. The CDR3 consists of 15 residues. Germline CDR1 ENHRY, CDR2 SYGVKD. CDR3 loop: CAISDVGGSNQPQHF. For the CDR3, the DNA is TGTGCCATCAGTGATGTGGGGGGAAGCAATCAGCCCCAGCATTTT.

V gene TRBV7-2 combines with J gene TRBJ2-3, with D possibly matching TRBD1 (5 bases). Trimming stripped 2 bases from V and 2 bases from J, with 14 bases between. Germline lookup yields CDR1 SGHTA and CDR2 FQGNSA. This CDR3 is 16 amino acids long. The CDR3 region has the DNA TGTGCCAGCAGCTTACAAGGGGCCAGGGTCACAGATACGCAGTATTTT. Translation gives CASSLQGARVTDTQYF.